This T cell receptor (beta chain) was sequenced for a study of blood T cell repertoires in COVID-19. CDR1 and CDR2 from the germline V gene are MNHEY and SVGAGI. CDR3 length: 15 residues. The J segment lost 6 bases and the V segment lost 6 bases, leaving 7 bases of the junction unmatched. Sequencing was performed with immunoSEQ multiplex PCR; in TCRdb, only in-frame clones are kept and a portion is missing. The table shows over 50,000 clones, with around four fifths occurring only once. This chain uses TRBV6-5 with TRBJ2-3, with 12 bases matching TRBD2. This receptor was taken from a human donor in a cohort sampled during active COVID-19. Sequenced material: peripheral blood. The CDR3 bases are TGTGCCAGCAGACCACTAGCGGGAGGCCGGGATACGCAGTATTTT. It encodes CASRPLAGGRDTQYF.